This T cell receptor beta chain was recorded in a study of T-cell memory formation after mild COVID-19. This CDR3 has 14 residues. Germline CDR1 and CDR2: SGHTA and FQGNSA. The V and J ends lost 6 bases and 4 bases respectively, with 15 bases between them. TCRdb recomputed calls from the 5' RACE reads with MiXCR, one row per CDR3 protein. Found here are 350,000 to 450,000 distinct CDR3 sequences, over 13% of them singletons; the top ten hold 22%. The source of this sequence is a man aged 18 to 35 who had mild COVID-19 (a few samples of this study predate the infection). Cell type and time point are not known. This chain joins TRBV7-2 and TRBJ2-5; a possible D gene is TRBD1 (6 bases). Sequenced: PBMCs or a T cell subset sorted from them (not recorded which). The CDR3 region has the DNA TGTGCCAGCAGTCGAGGGGGTATGGGAGAGACCCAGTACTTC. It encodes CASSRGGMGETQYF.